This entry features one TCR beta chain sequence. A much larger clone sits a single nucleotide away, making a read error possible. From RNA transcripts, TCR beta CDR3 regions were amplified. A first-round RT-PCR of the TCR CDR3 used the HTBI primer set. From the multiplex PCR reads, TCRdb called clonotypes with MiXCR, one entry per CDR3 protein. The table shows about 400,000 distinct CDR3 sequences, with under 15% occurring only once. Germline CDR1 GTSNPN, CDR2 SVGIG (reference sequence). This CDR3 comprises 13 residues. No progression to ophthalmopathy during 18 months of follow-up defined stable disease. The source of the sample is a study of T cells in Graves' hyperthyroidism and ophthalmopathy.

The sample taken for sequencing was blood. This chain uses TRBV30 with TRBJ2-1; D ambiguous. This clonotype was sampled from a woman in her twenties or thirties with Graves' hyperthyroidism. CDR3 coding DNA: TGTGCCTGGAGTCCTGTTAAGGGCAATGCGCAGTTCTTC. Protein: CAWSPVKGNAQFF.